The 25 T cell receptor beta chains below come from one sample, sequenced in a study of graft-versus-host responses after intestinal transplantation. Here immunoSEQ multiplex PCR was the method, and the copy in TCRdb shows in-frame clones only, minus some. The sample lists approximately 80,000 clones, roughly 89% occurring once. The antigens of these receptors remain unknown. The sequences come from unstimulated CD4+ T cells sorted from spleen or lymph node cells, collected before intestinal transplant. These receptors originate from a human donor who received an intestinal transplant.

As DNA, the CDR3 is TGTGCCAGCAGTTACGCCGGGACTAGCGGGGGGAATACGCAGTATTTT. Its translation is CASSYAGTSGGNTQYF. The chain recombines TRBV27 with TRBJ2-3; 15 positions match TRBD2. V dropped 4 bases and J dropped 7; count of bases not matched to a gene: 6. The CDR3 covers 16 residues. CDR1 MNHEY and CDR2 SMNVEV come from the germline V gene (reference sequence).

The chain employs TRBV7-2 and TRBJ2-7; 7 bases match TRBD2. Germline V CDR1 and CDR2: SGHTA, FQGNSA. This CDR3 is 16 amino acids long. Trimming cost V 1 base and J 1 base; bases outside gene matches: 7. CDR3 in DNA: TGTGCCAGCAGCTTAGGAGTCGTGGGAGGGTCCTACGAGCAGTACTTC. It specifies CASSLGVVGGSYEQYF.

The V call is TRBV18, the J call TRBJ2-7; 8 bases are shared with TRBD2. J was trimmed by 6 bases and V by 3 bases; bases with no gene match: 4. This CDR3 comprises 13 residues. CDR1 is KGHSH and CDR2 is LQKENI in the germline V gene. The CDR3 nucleotides read TGTGCCAGCTCACCCAACAGCGGGGGCGAGCAGTACTTC. Translating it yields CASSPNSGGEQYF.

This clone appeared once. The V gene is TRBV30, the J gene TRBJ1-5; D gene ambiguous. V was shortened by 1 base and J by 0 bases, with 7 bases between the two germline ends. This CDR3 region has 14 residues. Germline V gives CDR1 GTSNPN, CDR2 SVGIG (reference sequence). The CDR3 nucleotides read TGTGCCTGGAGTGGCAGAATTAGCAATCAGCCCCAGCATTTT. Translation: CAWSGRISNQPQHF.

The chain combines TRBV28 with TRBJ2-5, with D possibly matching TRBD1 (5 bases). V was cut by 6 bases and J by 2 bases, with 13 bases left in between. Germline lookup yields CDR1 MDHEN and CDR2 SYDVKM. The length of the CDR3 is 14 residues. The CDR3 bases are TGTGCCAGCAGACTACAGGCTCTGCAAGAGACCCAGTACTTC. Its translation: CASRLQALQETQYF.

The genes are TRBV14 and TRBJ1-1; 7 bases match TRBD1. The CDR3 spans 16 residues. The germline V gene has CDR1 SGHDN and CDR2 FVKESK. Trimming at V came to 0 bases and at J to 0 bases, leaving 4 bases not matched to a gene. CDR3 amino acids: CASSQDKGQLNTEAFF. The DNA of the CDR3 is TGTGCCAGCAGCCAAGATAAGGGACAGTTGAACACTGAAGCTTTCTTT.

This chain connects TRBV5-1 to TRBJ2-7, with 8 bases fitting TRBD1. Germline V gene data show CDR1 as SGHRS and CDR2 as YFSETQ. The CDR3 loop spans 15 amino acids. V lost 4 bases and J lost 7; bases outside the gene matches: 13. This chain's CDR3 is CASSGGTGLRVEQYF. The DNA for the CDR3 is TGCGCCAGCAGCGGCGGGACAGGACTACGAGTGGAGCAGTACTTC.

This clone was picked up a small number of times. This rearrangement joins TRBV28 to TRBJ1-2; the D is unclear. Trimming pared 8 bases from V and 6 bases from J, leaving 16 bases between. The CDR3 is 13 residues long. Germline CDR1 and CDR2: MDHEN and SYDVKM. CDR3 region: CASLADSADGYTF. In DNA form, the CDR3 reads TGTGCCAGCCTAGCTGACTCGGCGGATGGCTACACCTTC.

The rearrangement links TRBV7-9 to TRBJ2-7; possibly TRBD1 for D (6 bases). The CDR3 runs to 15 residues. V lost 5 bases, J lost 7 bases, and 21 bases lay in between. The germline V gene encodes CDR1 SEHNR and CDR2 FQNEAQ (reference sequence). In nucleotides, the CDR3 is TGTGCCAGCAGCAACCGGGACAATGGGCCGGGGGAGCAGTACTTC. It specifies CASSNRDNGPGEQYF.

In its sample, this clone was seen a few times. The rearrangement uses TRBV6-1 and TRBJ1-2; D is ambiguous. V lost 9 bases to trimming and J lost 8 bases, with 13 bases between them. Germline CDR1 is MNHNS and CDR2 is SASEGT. This CDR3 region has 11 residues. The chain's CDR3 is CASQEVRGYTF. The DNA of the CDR3 is TGTGCCAGTCAGGAGGTTCGGGGCTACACCTTC.

The chain links TRBV14 to TRBJ2-7; no reliable D call. The CDR3 spans 13 residues. CDR1 is SGHDN, CDR2 FVKESK, per germline. The germline V and J ends were trimmed by 6 bases and 2 bases, with 11 bases remaining between them. CDR3 loop: CASSKQPTYEQYF. The CDR3 DNA follows: TGTGCCAGCAGTAAACAACCGACCTACGAGCAGTACTTC.

The chain combines TRBV25-1 with TRBJ2-7; TRBD2 matches 8 bases. Germline V gives CDR1 MGHDK, CDR2 SYGVNS. V shed 3 bases, J shed 0 bases, and the junction held 7 bases outside the gene matches. The CDR3 sequence is 16 residues long. CDR3 nucleotides: TGTGCCAGCAGTGAGGGGGGCGGGAGGCCCTCCTACGAGCAGTACTTC. Protein product: CASSEGGGRPSYEQYF.

The CDR3 loop is CASSLQPDQGAYEQYF. Here the CDR3 DNA reads TGTGCCAGCAGCCTGCAACCTGACCAGGGTGCCTACGAGCAGTACTTC. The V and J genes are TRBV4-2 and TRBJ2-5; D is possibly TRBD1 (5 bases). The end of the DNA aligns better with TRBJ2-7, so the J call may be wrong. Germline V gives CDR1 LGHNA, CDR2 YNFKEQ. This CDR3 is 16 amino acids long.

The rearrangement uses TRBV27 and TRBJ1-5; 11 bases agree with TRBD1. The CDR3 totals 16 residues. Germline lookup yields CDR1 MNHEY and CDR2 SMNVEV (reference sequence). The trim removed 6 bases at V and 6 bases at J, leaving 10 bases unmatched. CDR3 DNA sequence: TGTGCCAGCAGCCGAATCGGGACAGGGGGAGGTCAGCCCCAGCATTTT. It encodes CASSRIGTGGGQPQHF.

This clone occurred once. The chain joins TRBV18 to TRBJ2-7; possibly TRBD1 for D (6 bases). This CDR3 has 15 residues. Germline CDR1 and CDR2: KGHSH and LQKENI. Trimming cost V 3 bases and J 0 bases, with 12 bases left between them. CDR3 in amino acids: CASSPNRESSYEQYF. In DNA, the CDR3 is TGTGCCAGCTCACCCAACAGGGAGAGCTCCTACGAGCAGTACTTC. The whole variable domain, filled in from reference TRBV18 and TRBJ2-7, reads NAGVMQNPRHLVRRRGQEARLRCSPMKGHSHVYWYRQLPEEGLKFMVYLQKENIIDESGMPKERFSAEFPKEGPSILRIQQVVRGDSAAYFCASSPNRESSYEQYFGPGTRLTVT.

The chain employs TRBV5-6 and TRBJ1-5; 7 bases align to TRBD1. The CDR3 is made up of 15 amino acids. Germline V gene sequence: CDR1 SGHDT, CDR2 YYEEEE. The V segment lost 2 bases and the J segment 2 bases; nucleotides outside the gene matches: 4. This CDR3 is CASSFRQGRNQPQHF. CDR3 sequence (DNA): TGTGCCAGCAGCTTTCGACAGGGACGCAATCAGCCCCAGCATTTT.

This clone came up once. This chain links TRBV6-5 with TRBJ2-7; TRBD1 matches at 10 bases. Germline V gene lookup returns CDR1 MNHEY and CDR2 SVGAGI. This CDR3 has 14 residues. The junction had 7 bases not matched to a gene; V was cut back by 8 bases and J by 3 bases. The CDR3 DNA follows: TGTGCCAGCGGTTCGACAGGGGGCGGCTACGAGCAGTACTTC. This gives the protein CASGSTGGGYEQYF.

The chain combines TRBV2 with TRBJ2-4, with TRBD1 matching 8 bases. The CDR3 is made up of 12 amino acids. Germline V gene sequence: CDR1 SNHLY, CDR2 FYNNEI. J gave up 6 bases and V 7 bases, and 2 bases lay outside the gene matches. CDR3 coding DNA: TGTGCCAGCACTGGACAGGGAAACATTCAGTACTTC. It encodes CASTGQGNIQYF.

J is TRBJ2-7 and V is TRBV29-1; D unresolved. CDR3 length: 13 amino acids. Trimming left V 2 bases short and J 0 bases short, with 8 bases between. Germline V gene data show CDR1 as SQVTM and CDR2 as ANQGSEA. The CDR3 spells CSVENRSSYEQYF. CDR3 nucleotides: TGCAGCGTTGAAAATAGAAGCTCCTACGAGCAGTACTTC.

The chain uses TRBV27 and TRBJ2-7; the match to TRBD1 covers 8 bases. V was pared by 5 bases and J by 2 bases, with 2 bases of the junction left unmatched. Germline CDR1 MNHEY, CDR2 SMNVEV (reference sequence). The CDR3 length is 13 residues. The CDR3 nucleotides read TGTGCCAGCAGTGCACAGGGGGCCTACGAGCAGTACTTC. Protein sequence: CASSAQGAYEQYF.

This chain uses TRBV5-1 with TRBJ2-3, with a possible D match to TRBD2 (6 bases). The V and J ends lost 0 bases and 4 bases respectively, with 15 bases between them. Per the germline V gene, CDR1 is SGHRS and CDR2 is YFSETQ. The CDR3 totals 16 residues. For the CDR3, the DNA is TGCGCCAGCAGCTTGGGTTCGAGGAGGGGAGCAGATACGCAGTATTTT. Protein product: CASSLGSRRGADTQYF.

This chain connects TRBV28 to TRBJ2-7; 8 bases map to TRBD2. With V trimmed by 5 bases and J by 1 base, 7 bases remained unmatched. This CDR3 has 15 residues. The germline V gene encodes CDR1 MDHEN and CDR2 SYDVKM. The CDR3 nucleotides read TGTGCCAGCAGTCTTGCCTCGGGAGGGTCCTACGAGCAGTACTTC. Translation: CASSLASGGSYEQYF.

This clone was seen a few times. The chain combines TRBV6-5 with TRBJ1-1, with 8 bases fitting TRBD1. The CDR3 extends over 11 amino acids. The J segment lost 7 bases and the V segment lost 7 bases, leaving 2 bases of the junction unmatched. Germline V gives CDR1 MNHEY, CDR2 SVGAGI. The CDR3 DNA sequence: TGTGCCAGCAAAGGACAGGGTGAAGCTTTCTTT. Translated: CASKGQGEAFF.

The V and J genes are TRBV7-8 and TRBJ2-7, with a tentative D call TRBD2 (5 bases). Deletions cut 2 bases from V and 3 bases from J, with 20 bases between. Germline CDR1 and CDR2: SGHVS and FQNEAQ. The CDR3 length is 17 residues. CDR3 residues: CASSLNPLGVQYYEQYF. DNA for the CDR3: TGTGCCAGCAGCTTAAACCCCCTCGGGGTTCAGTACTACGAGCAGTACTTC.

The chain is built from TRBV7-9 and TRBJ2-1; D is possibly TRBD2 (5 bases). The germline V and J ends were trimmed by 3 bases and 6 bases, with 6 bases remaining between them. The CDR3 has 12 amino acids. The germline gives CDR1 SEHNR, CDR2 FQNEAQ (reference sequence). The CDR3: CASSLDSNEQFF. Here the CDR3 DNA reads TGTGCCAGCAGCTTGGACTCCAATGAGCAGTTCTTC.